This entry is about one T cell receptor beta chain. This clone's antigen is unknown. Per-nucleotide qualities are absent, and no much larger clonotype sits a single base away. The data were obtained in a study of follicular helper T cells after annual influenza vaccination (dated by TCRdb to 2017 to 2019). Describing the broader study: Blood was collected on days 0, 7 and 28 after each seasonal influenza vaccination. One week after vaccination, a second recruited cohort of roughly 11 subjects (Table S1) displayed a similar ICOS+CD38+ cTfh response. Some subjects were followed across successive annual vaccinations spanning the 2013-2014, 2014-2015 and 2015-2016 seasons to study recall of cTfh clones. The 2015 samples were processed right after collection, while the 2013-2014 samples were cryopreserved. Multi-year samples were obtained from 6 or 7 subjects, with two vaccination seasons covered for four subjects and three seasons covered for two subjects. Overall results and qualifications from the work: Day 7 ICOS+CD38+ clones were most often found later in ICOS-CD38- cTfh, suggesting that subset may serve as a memory reservoir. With successive annual vaccinations, a recurrent oligoclonal ICOS+CD38+ cTfh response was recalled, and this response contained tetramer and AIM influenza-specific clonotypes. Undersampling of the much larger non-cTfh compartments could not be excluded when assessing influenza clone enrichment. Only about 10-20% of analyzed cells yielded productive TCRB sequences, so sampling of rare clonotypes was not possible. ICOS+CD38+ cTfh clonality correlated with the frequency of that population, and its change correlated with the change in circulating plasmablast frequency.

The time point label on this specimen signifies: 2014-2015 season, pre-vaccination. Adults received seasonal inactivated influenza vaccine (Fluvarix), and TCRB sequencing tracked sorted blood CD4 subsets before and after vaccination. To be eligible, subjects had to live in the community and must not have received influenza vaccine in the previous 6 months. Exclusions included influenza vaccine contraindications, substance abuse, HIV/AIDS, active malignancy, immunomodulatory medication and active illness such as respiratory infection. Per time point, between roughly 35 and 100 mL of blood was sampled. Either Ficoll-Paque PLUS or SepMate separation was used to isolate PBMC. As a non-Tfh comparison subset, CXCR5- memory CD4 T cells were sorted. Before DNA extraction, cell subsets were sorted from PBMC on a BD FACS Aria. From cysteine to phenylalanine, the CDR3 is 11 amino acids long. Only CDR3 DNA remains: 33 bases, in frame from the first base. The germline ends are 8 bases apart after V is trimmed by 4 bases and J by 4 bases. CDR1 and CDR2 are drawn from the germline V gene (reference sequence): DFQATT, SNEGSKA.

The library was built by means of the immunoSEQ multiplex PCR assay. Adaptive Biotechnologies handled the TCRB amplification, library preparation, sequencing and preliminary bioinformatics at Survey level resolution. Turning to the authors' computational methods: Clonality was calculated in R as 1 minus normalized Shannon entropy, and the Gini index was calculated with the R package ineq. Overlap score was defined as the summed counts of shared sequences divided by the total counts of all sequences in both compared samples. Fisher's exact test, with an assumed theoretical repertoire of 10^7 TCRB sequences, was used to assess the significance of shared clonotypes. TCRdb took this table from immuneACCESS and kept in-frame rearrangements with V and J called. Such tables lack part of the clones; where checked against another copy, unresolved V genes explain under half of the gap, and the rest is unexplained. That table gives V, J and clone size, and the DNA gave D and trimming. The table for this sample lists approximately 13,000 clones; just under 80% of them were counted only once. The ten largest clonotypes hold approximately 0.42% of the sample.

The sequenced sample was CXCR5- memory CD4+ T cells sorted from blood, obtained on the day of influenza vaccination. The cell subset or site tag for this specimen amounts to: CXCR5- memory CD4 T cells. The chain couples TRBV20-1 to TRBJ2-7; confidence is insufficient to name the D gene. The sequence was obtained from an adult who received the influenza vaccine. The DNA sequence is as follows: TGCAGTGCTACGGACCAATACGAGCAGTACTTC. Its translation is CSATDQYEQYF.